The 28 T cell receptor beta chains in this list originate from one sample, sequenced in a study of prognosis after radiotherapy for stage I lung cancer. The authors amplified TCR beta CDR3 from genomic DNA using two-round multiplex PCR. Primers (each specific to one TRBV or TRBJ gene) were used in first-round PCR. TCRdb re-analysed the multiplex PCR reads in MiXCR, keeping a single row per CDR3 protein. In the table there are nearly 35,000 distinct CDR3 sequences, approximately 29% of which are singletons. Sample: PBMCs, taken before or after stereotactic body radiation therapy (not recorded which). The source of these receptors is a donor at least 50 years old with non-small cell lung cancer.

This clonotype appeared a single time. A far larger clone differs by one base, so this is likely a read error. This rearrangement joins TRBV12-3 or TRBV12-4 to TRBJ2-1; 7 nucleotides align to TRBD1. The CDR3 has 16 amino acids. CDR3 DNA sequence: TGTGCCTGCAGCTTAGGCGTAGGGGGCTCTGGGAATGAGCAGTTCTTC. This translates into CACSLGVGGSGNEQFF.

This clonotype was recorded many times. This chain joins TRBV7-9 and TRBJ1-2; D might be TRBD1 (6 bases). Trimming pared 5 bases from V and 4 bases from J, leaving 11 bases between. Germline V CDR1 and CDR2: SEHNR, FQNEAQ (reference sequence). This CDR3 has 13 amino acids. The CDR3 nucleotides read TGTGCCAGCAGCATAGACAGGCTCTATGGCTACACCTTC. As protein: CASSIDRLYGYTF.

At least ten counts were recorded for this clonotype. CDR3: CSASGGSKGSGELFF. The CDR3 DNA sequence: TGCAGTGCTTCCGGCGGGTCCAAGGGATCCGGGGAGCTGTTTTTT. The rearrangement links TRBV20-1 to TRBJ2-2, with D perhaps TRBD2 (5 bases). This CDR3 has 15 residues. Germline V gene data show CDR1 as DFQATT and CDR2 as SNEGSKA (reference sequence). V dropped 5 bases and J dropped 6 bases, with 19 bases sitting between them.

This clonotype occurred many times. V is TRBV6-8 and J is TRBJ2-7; 7 bases agree with TRBD1. CDR1 and CDR2 (germline): MNHGY, SAAAGT. CDR3 length: 14 residues. Trimming at V came to 7 bases and at J to 3 bases, leaving 9 bases not matched to a gene. In DNA form, the CDR3 reads TGTGCCAGCAATCCCGGGACAGCCAGCTACGAGCAGTACTTC. Its protein product is CASNPGTASYEQYF.

The rearrangement uses TRBV2 and TRBJ2-2, with a weak D call TRBD1 (5 bases). Germline lookup yields CDR1 SNHLY and CDR2 FYNNEI. V was clipped by 10 bases and J by 1 base, with 16 bases between them. The CDR3 spans 15 residues. The CDR3 DNA sequence: TGTGCCATCATTATTGCCAGGGAGAACACCGGGGAGCTGTTTTTT. Translating it yields CAIIIARENTGELFF.

The V and J genes are TRBV6-1 and TRBJ2-5; the match to TRBD2 covers 8 bases. CDR1 is MNHNS, CDR2 SASEGT, per germline. The ends lost 10 bases at V and 2 bases at J; junction bases unmatched: 15. This CDR3 spans 16 amino acids. The CDR3 loop reads CATSKNGGAIQETQYF. The CDR3 bases are TGTGCCACCTCCAAAAACGGGGGGGCTATACAAGAGACCCAGTACTTC.

This clonotype appeared many times. The V and J genes are TRBV7-2 and TRBJ2-1; the D is unclear. The CDR3 totals 11 residues. V was cut by 4 bases and J by 7 bases, with 5 bases left in between. Germline lookup yields CDR1 SGHTA and CDR2 FQGNSA. The CDR3 sequence: CASSSRNEQFF. The DNA of the CDR3 is TGTGCCAGCAGCTCTCGAAATGAGCAGTTCTTC. Combining the CDR3 with reference TRBV7-2 and TRBJ2-1 gives the whole variable domain GAGVSQSPSNKVTEKGKDVELRCDPISGHTALYWYRQSLGQGLEFLIYFQGNSAPDKSGLPSDRFSAERTGGSVSTLTIQRTQQEDSAVYLCASSSRNEQFFGPGTRLTVL.

This clonotype was observed at least ten times. The chain uses TRBV30 and TRBJ1-2; D might be TRBD1 (5 bases). From germline, CDR1 is GTSNPN and CDR2 SVGIG (reference sequence). The V and J ends lost 4 bases and 5 bases respectively, with 17 bases between them. This CDR3 spans 14 amino acids. The CDR3 protein is CAWTTWGGGYGYTF. CDR3 DNA: TGTGCCTGGACTACTTGGGGGGGTGGGTATGGCTACACCTTC.

This clonotype has a single count. This CDR3 is CATRTVLGNQPQHF. CDR3 coding DNA: TGTGCCACCCGGACGGTTTTGGGCAATCAGCCCCAGCATTTT. The rearrangement uses TRBV6-2 or TRBV6-3 and TRBJ1-5; D remains ambiguous. Trimming pared 10 bases from V and 2 bases from J, leaving 15 bases between. CDR1 and CDR2 from the germline V gene are MNHEY and SVGEGT. The CDR3 sequence is 14 residues long.

This clonotype was observed many times. The chain carries TRBV19 and TRBJ2-1, with 7 bases matching TRBD1. The length of the CDR3 is 16 residues. Trimming removed 3 bases from V and 4 bases from J; junction bases left unmatched: 9. Germline V gene data show CDR1 as LNHDA and CDR2 as SQIVND (reference sequence). The CDR3 region has the DNA TGTGCCAGTAGTATTCGGCCAGGGGGAAATTACAATGAGCAGTTCTTC. Protein sequence: CASSIRPGGNYNEQFF. Based on the CDR3 plus reference TRBV19 and TRBJ2-1, the full variable domain is DGGITQSPKYLFRKEGQNVTLSCEQNLNHDAMYWYRQDPGQGLRLIYYSQIVNDFQKGDIAEGYSVSREKKESFPLTVTSAQKNPTAFYLCASSIRPGGNYNEQFFGPGTRLTVL.

This clonotype was observed at least ten times. The rearrangement links TRBV6-1 to TRBJ2-7, with D hard to call. V was clipped by 3 bases and J by 0 bases, with 3 bases between them. CDR3 length: 12 amino acids. Per the germline V gene, CDR1 is MNHNS and CDR2 is SASEGT. CDR3 residues: CASSESSYEQYF. CDR3 in DNA: TGTGCCAGCAGTGAGAGCTCCTACGAGCAGTACTTC.

By proportion, this clonotype is medium-sized. The chain links TRBV19 to TRBJ1-2, with D uncertain. Germline V lookup: CDR1 LNHDA, CDR2 SQIVND (reference sequence). The V gene lost 7 bases and the J gene lost 5 bases, with 17 bases spanning the gap. This CDR3 comprises 14 residues. In DNA form, the CDR3 reads TGTGCCAGTACCCCTCTAGCTGGGATATATGGCTACACCTTC. Amino acid sequence: CASTPLAGIYGYTF. The full variable domain, its missing parts supplied by reference TRBV19 and TRBJ1-2, is DGGITQSPKYLFRKEGQNVTLSCEQNLNHDAMYWYRQDPGQGLRLIYYSQIVNDFQKGDIAEGYSVSREKKESFPLTVTSAQKNPTAFYLCASTPLAGIYGYTFGSGTRLTVV.

The V gene is TRBV20-1, the J gene TRBJ2-1; 13 bases align to TRBD2. The CDR3 spans 16 residues. The ends lost 6 bases at V and 9 bases at J; junction bases unmatched: 14. Per germline, CDR1 DFQATT and CDR2 SNEGSKA (reference sequence). The CDR3 DNA is TGCAGTGCCTTGGCGGCGGGACTAGCGGGGAAGAGTGAGCAGTTCTTC. It specifies CSALAAGLAGKSEQFF.

This clonotype occurred many times. The chain recombines TRBV5-1 with TRBJ2-3; TRBD2 might be the D (7 bases). Trimming stripped 3 bases from V and 0 bases from J, with 23 bases between. CDR3 size: 19 residues. CDR1 is SGHRS and CDR2 is YFSETQ in the germline V gene. CDR3 sequence (DNA): TGCGCCAGCAGCTCTTCAAGGGGACTAAGGGGGGACAGCACAGATACGCAGTATTTT. Translation: CASSSSRGLRGDSTDTQYF.

This clonotype was observed at least ten times. This rearrangement joins TRBV15 to TRBJ1-2; 7 bases agree with TRBD1. Per the germline V gene, CDR1 is LNHNV and CDR2 is YYDKDF (reference sequence). The V gene end was trimmed by 1 base and the J gene end by 8 bases; junction bases not matched to a gene: 7. This CDR3 comprises 14 residues. This CDR3 is CATSRGRQGSGYTF. In DNA form, the CDR3 reads TGTGCCACCAGCAGAGGTAGACAGGGTTCCGGCTACACCTTC.

This clonotype was detected many times. The chain joins TRBV20-1 to TRBJ1-5; 8 nucleotides line up with TRBD1. Germline CDR1 and CDR2: DFQATT and SNEGSKA (reference sequence). After removal of 3 bases from V and 1 base from J, the junction contained 8 bases not matched to a gene. This CDR3 contains 16 residues. CDR3: CSARFQGAGSNQPQHF. In nucleotides, the CDR3 is TGCAGTGCTAGGTTTCAGGGGGCCGGCAGCAATCAGCCCCAGCATTTT.

The chain recombines TRBV20-1 with TRBJ2-1; D may be TRBD2 (5 bases). This CDR3 region has 13 residues. Germline V gives CDR1 DFQATT, CDR2 SNEGSKA (reference sequence). V was cut by 6 bases and J by 8 bases, with 17 bases left in between. CDR3 loop: CSARTALGYEQFF. CDR3 coding DNA: TGCAGTGCCAGGACTGCGCTGGGGTATGAGCAGTTCTTC.

On this clonotype itself: A read error may be the cause here, since a much bigger clone is one base away. The chain is built from TRBV11-1 and TRBJ2-1; no clear D. The CDR3 contains 15 residues. Trimming pared 11 bases from V and 1 base from J, leaving 18 bases between. The germline V gene has CDR1 SGHAT and CDR2 FQDESV (reference sequence). CDR3 loop: CAWSVAARSYNEQFF. CDR3 sequence (DNA): TGTGCCTGGAGTGTGGCAGCAAGATCCTACAATGAGCAGTTCTTC.

This clonotype was seen at least ten times. The chain has TRBV3-1 and TRBJ2-1; perhaps TRBD2 as D (6 bases). Germline V gene data show CDR1 as LGHDT and CDR2 as YNNKEL (reference sequence). V was cut by 2 bases and J by 15 bases, with 14 bases left in between. CDR3 size: 12 residues. The CDR3 here is CASSQRTTGWFF. The DNA for the CDR3 is TGTGCCAGCAGCCAAAGGACTACCGGGTGGTTCTTC.

As regards this clonotype: This may come from a read error, since a much larger clone is one base off. The chain is built from TRBV2 and TRBJ2-5, with D perhaps matching TRBD1 (5 bases). Looked up from germline, CDR1 is SNHLY and CDR2 is FYNNEI. The V end was cut by 4 bases, the J end by 13 bases, with 16 bases between. The CDR3 sequence is 12 residues long. The CDR3 is CASSVPWGERYF. CDR3 DNA sequence: TGTGCCAGCAGTGTCCCATGGGGCGAGAGGTACTTC.

About this clonotype itself: Only one base separates this from a far larger clonotype, so it likely reflects a read error. The chain joins TRBV6-4 to TRBJ1-1; tentative D call: TRBD1 (5 bases). V dropped 6 bases and J dropped 1 base, with 15 bases sitting between them. CDR1 is MRHNA, CDR2 SNTAGT, per germline. CDR3 length: 15 residues. For the CDR3, the DNA is TGTGCCAGCAGGGACCTGGACACCTCGAACACTGAAGCTTTCTTT. Translated, it gives CASRDLDTSNTEAFF.

V gene TRBV2 combines with J gene TRBJ1-4, with 8 bases fitting TRBD1. Per germline, CDR1 SNHLY and CDR2 FYNNEI. The CDR3 runs to 12 residues. Germline trimming cut 10 bases from V and 10 bases from J; bases unmatched to any gene: 8. As DNA, the CDR3 is TGTGCCATCATACAGGGGGGAGTAAAACTGTTTTTT. Translation: CAIIQGGVKLFF.

In the case of this clonotype: This likely traces to a read error, being one base from a far larger clone. V gene TRBV6-8 combines with J gene TRBJ2-7; TRBD1 agrees at 7 bases. Germline CDR1 is MNHGY and CDR2 is SAAAGT. The CDR3 length is 13 residues. V trimming: 8 bases; J trimming: 3 bases; junction bases outside the gene matches: 7. The CDR3 region has the DNA TGTGCCAGCGGTATCGGGGACAGCTACGAGCAGTACTTC. Protein: CASGIGDSYEQYF.

In this sample, this clonotype turned up many times. V usage is TRBV9 and J usage is TRBJ2-5; TRBD2 matches at 9 bases. The CDR3 covers 16 residues. Germline CDR1 reads SGDLS; CDR2 reads YYNGEE. V was clipped by 3 bases and J by 4 bases; unmatched bases: 10. CDR3 sequence reads: CASSEGGLAGRETQYF. CDR3 DNA: TGTGCCAGCAGCGAGGGGGGCCTAGCGGGGAGAGAGACCCAGTACTTC. Full variable domain (missing parts from reference TRBV9 and TRBJ2-5): DSGVTQTPKHLITATGQRVTLRCSPRSGDLSVYWYQQSLDQGLQFLIQYYNGEERAKGNILERFSAQQFPDLHSELNLSSLELGDSALYFCASSEGGLAGRETQYFGPGTRLLVL.

This clonotype is labeled as medium-sized. V is TRBV20-1 and J is TRBJ1-2; maybe TRBD1 (5 bases). Germline assignment: CDR1 DFQATT and CDR2 SNEGSKA (reference sequence). This CDR3 is built from 12 residues. Trimming took 3 bases from V and 5 from J, leaving 10 bases between them. The CDR3 nucleotides read TGCAGTGCTAGCGGCCAGGGTTATGGCTACACCTTC. It specifies CSASGQGYGYTF.

This clonotype showed up many times. V usage is TRBV3-1 and J usage is TRBJ2-7; perhaps D is TRBD1 or TRBD2 (5 bases each). The CDR3 consists of 15 residues. Germline V gene sequence: CDR1 LGHDT, CDR2 YNNKEL (reference sequence). The ends were cut back, 1 base at V and 6 bases at J, with 16 bases in the middle. The CDR3 sequence: CASSQGGPTVREQYF. The CDR3 DNA reads as TGTGCCAGCAGCCAAGGGGGACCAACCGTTCGCGAGCAGTACTTC.

This clonotype appeared a few times. The rearrangement joins TRBV30 to TRBJ2-6; D ambiguous. With 3 bases removed from V and 1 base from J, the gap between germline ends came to 7 bases. The CDR3 has 14 amino acids. Germline CDR1 and CDR2: GTSNPN and SVGIG (reference sequence). The CDR3 loop reads CAWRWGSGANVLTF. The CDR3 DNA sequence: TGTGCCTGGAGGTGGGGTTCTGGGGCCAACGTCCTGACTTTC.

This clonotype is labeled medium-sized. The CDR3 DNA is TGTGCCAGCAGTTACCCGCAGGGAGGCCAGCCCCAGCATTTT. Encoded protein: CASSYPQGGQPQHF. The chain employs TRBV6-1 and TRBJ1-5, with TRBD1 as a possible D gene (5 bases). V lost 5 bases to trimming and J lost 7 bases, with 15 bases between them. CDR3 size: 14 residues. Germline V gives CDR1 MNHNS, CDR2 SASEGT.